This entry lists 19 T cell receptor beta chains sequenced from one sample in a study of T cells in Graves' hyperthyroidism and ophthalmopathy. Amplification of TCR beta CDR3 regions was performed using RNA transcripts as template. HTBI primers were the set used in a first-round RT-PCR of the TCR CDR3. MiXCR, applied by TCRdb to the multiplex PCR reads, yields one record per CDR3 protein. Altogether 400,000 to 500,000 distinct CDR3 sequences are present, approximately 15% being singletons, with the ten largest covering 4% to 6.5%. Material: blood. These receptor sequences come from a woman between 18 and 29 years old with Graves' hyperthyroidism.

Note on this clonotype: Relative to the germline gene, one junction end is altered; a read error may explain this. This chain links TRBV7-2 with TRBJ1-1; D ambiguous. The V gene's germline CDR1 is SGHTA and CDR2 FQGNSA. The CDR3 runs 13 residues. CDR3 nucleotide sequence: TGTGCCAGCAGCTTAGGCCGAGACACTGGAGCTTTCTTT. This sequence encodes CASSLGRDTGAFF.

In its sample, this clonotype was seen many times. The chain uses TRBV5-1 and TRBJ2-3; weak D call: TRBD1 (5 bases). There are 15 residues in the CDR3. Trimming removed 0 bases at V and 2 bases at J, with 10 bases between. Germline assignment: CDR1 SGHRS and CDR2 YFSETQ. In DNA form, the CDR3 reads TGCGCCAGCAGCTTGGACGGCAGGGTCACAGATACGCAGTATTTT. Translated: CASSLDGRVTDTQYF. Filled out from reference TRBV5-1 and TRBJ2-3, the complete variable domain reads KAGVTQTPRYLIKTRGQQVTLSCSPISGHRSVSWYQQTPGQGLQFLFEYFSETQRNKGNFPGRFSGRQFSNSRSEMNVSTLELGDSALYLCASSLDGRVTDTQYFGPGTRLTVL.

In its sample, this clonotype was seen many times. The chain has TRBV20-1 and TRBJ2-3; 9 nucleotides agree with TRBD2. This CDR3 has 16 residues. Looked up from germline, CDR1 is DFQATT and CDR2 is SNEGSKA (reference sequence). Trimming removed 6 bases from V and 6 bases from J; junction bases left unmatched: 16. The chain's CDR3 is CSASRAGGPRADTQYF. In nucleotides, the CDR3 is TGCAGTGCAAGTAGGGCGGGAGGGCCGCGGGCCGATACGCAGTATTTT.

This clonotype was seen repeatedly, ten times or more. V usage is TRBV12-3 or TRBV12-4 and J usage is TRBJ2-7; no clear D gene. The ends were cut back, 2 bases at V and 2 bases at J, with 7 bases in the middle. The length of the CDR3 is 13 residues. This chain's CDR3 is CASSLSLAYEQYF. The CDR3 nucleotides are TGTGCCAGCAGTTTATCGCTAGCCTACGAGCAGTACTTC.

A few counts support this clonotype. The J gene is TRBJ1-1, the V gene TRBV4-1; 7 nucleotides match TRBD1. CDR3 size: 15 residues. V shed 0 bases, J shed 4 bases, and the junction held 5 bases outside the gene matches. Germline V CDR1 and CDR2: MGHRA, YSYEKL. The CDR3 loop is CASSQEIGGFTEAFF. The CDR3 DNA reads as TGCGCCAGCAGCCAAGAGATAGGGGGCTTCACTGAAGCTTTCTTT.

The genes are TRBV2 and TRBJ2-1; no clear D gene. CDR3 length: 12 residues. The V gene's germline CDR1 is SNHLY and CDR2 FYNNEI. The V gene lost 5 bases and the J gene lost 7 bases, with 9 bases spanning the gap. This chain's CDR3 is CASSPADNEQFF. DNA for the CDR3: TGTGCCAGCAGTCCCGCGGATAATGAGCAGTTCTTC.

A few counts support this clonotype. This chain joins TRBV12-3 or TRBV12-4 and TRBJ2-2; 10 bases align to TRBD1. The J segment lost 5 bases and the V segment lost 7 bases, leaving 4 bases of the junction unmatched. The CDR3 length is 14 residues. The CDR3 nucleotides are TGTGCCAGCACGAGGACAGGGGGGACCGGGGAGCTGTTTTTT. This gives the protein CASTRTGGTGELFF.

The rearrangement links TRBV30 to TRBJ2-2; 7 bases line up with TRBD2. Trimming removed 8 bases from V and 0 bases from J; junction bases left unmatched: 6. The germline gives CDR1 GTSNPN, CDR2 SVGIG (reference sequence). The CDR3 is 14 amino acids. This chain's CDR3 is CARRAGANTGELFF. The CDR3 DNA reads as TGTGCCCGGCGGGCGGGAGCGAACACCGGGGAGCTGTTTTTT.

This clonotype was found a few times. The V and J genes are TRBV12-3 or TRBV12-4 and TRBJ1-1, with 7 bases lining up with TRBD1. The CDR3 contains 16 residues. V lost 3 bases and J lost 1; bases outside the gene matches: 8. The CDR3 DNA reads TGTGCCAGCAGTTTCTCCGACAGGGTCGAGAACACTGAAGCTTTCTTT. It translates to CASSFSDRVENTEAFF.

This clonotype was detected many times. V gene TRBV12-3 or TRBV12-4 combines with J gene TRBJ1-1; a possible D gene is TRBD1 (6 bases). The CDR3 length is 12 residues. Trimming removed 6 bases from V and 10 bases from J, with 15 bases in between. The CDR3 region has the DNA TGTGCCAGCAGCCCACCACAGGGACCAGCTTTCTTT. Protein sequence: CASSPPQGPAFF.

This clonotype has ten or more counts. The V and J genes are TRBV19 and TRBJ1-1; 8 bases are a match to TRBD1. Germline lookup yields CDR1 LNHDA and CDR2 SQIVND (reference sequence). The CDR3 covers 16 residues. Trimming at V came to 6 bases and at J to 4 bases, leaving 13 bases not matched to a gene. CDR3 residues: CASRGGKQGVATEAFF. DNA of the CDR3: TGTGCCAGTAGAGGCGGGAAACAGGGGGTAGCCACTGAAGCTTTCTTT.

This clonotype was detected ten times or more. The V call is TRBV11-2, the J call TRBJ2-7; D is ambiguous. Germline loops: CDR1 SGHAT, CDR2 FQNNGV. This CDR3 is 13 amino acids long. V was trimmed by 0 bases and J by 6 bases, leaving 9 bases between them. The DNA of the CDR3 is TGTGCCAGCAGCTTAGATCCTTACTCCGAGCAGTACTTC. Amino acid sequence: CASSLDPYSEQYF.

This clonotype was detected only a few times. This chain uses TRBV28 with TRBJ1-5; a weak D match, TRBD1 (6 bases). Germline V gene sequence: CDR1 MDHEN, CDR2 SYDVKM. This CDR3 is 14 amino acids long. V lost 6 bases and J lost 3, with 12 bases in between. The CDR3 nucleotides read TGTGCCAGCAGCTACGGACAGTTCAATCAGCCCCAGCATTTT. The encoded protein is CASSYGQFNQPQHF.

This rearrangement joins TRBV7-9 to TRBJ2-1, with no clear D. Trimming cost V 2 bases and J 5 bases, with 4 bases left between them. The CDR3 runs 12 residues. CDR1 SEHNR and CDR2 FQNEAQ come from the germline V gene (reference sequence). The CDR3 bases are TGTGCCAGCAGCTTAACGGACAATGAGCAGTTCTTC. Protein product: CASSLTDNEQFF.

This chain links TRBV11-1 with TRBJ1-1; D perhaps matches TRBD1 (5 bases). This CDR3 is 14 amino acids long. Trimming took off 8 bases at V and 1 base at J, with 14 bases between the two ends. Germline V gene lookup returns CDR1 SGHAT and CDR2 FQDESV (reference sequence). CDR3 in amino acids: CASGLQTANTEAFF. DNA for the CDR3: TGTGCCAGCGGGCTCCAGACAGCGAACACTGAAGCTTTCTTT.

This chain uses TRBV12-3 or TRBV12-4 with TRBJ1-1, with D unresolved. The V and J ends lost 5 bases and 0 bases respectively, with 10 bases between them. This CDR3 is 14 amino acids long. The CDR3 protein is CASSIRLMNTEAFF. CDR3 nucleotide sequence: TGTGCCAGCAGTATTAGACTGATGAACACTGAAGCTTTCTTT.

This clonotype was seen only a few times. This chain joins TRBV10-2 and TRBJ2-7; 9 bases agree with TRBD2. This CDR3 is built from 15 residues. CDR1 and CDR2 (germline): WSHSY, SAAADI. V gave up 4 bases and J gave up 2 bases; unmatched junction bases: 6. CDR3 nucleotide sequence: TGCGCCAGCAGTGTGAGCGGGAGGCAAACCTACGAGCAGTACTTC. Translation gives CASSVSGRQTYEQYF.

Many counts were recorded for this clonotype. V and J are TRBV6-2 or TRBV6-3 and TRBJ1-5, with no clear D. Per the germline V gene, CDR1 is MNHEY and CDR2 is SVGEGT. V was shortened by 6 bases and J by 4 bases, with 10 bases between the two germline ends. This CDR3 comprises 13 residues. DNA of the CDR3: TGTGCCAGCAGCCGTGGCCAGAATCAGCCCCAGCATTTT. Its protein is CASSRGQNQPQHF.

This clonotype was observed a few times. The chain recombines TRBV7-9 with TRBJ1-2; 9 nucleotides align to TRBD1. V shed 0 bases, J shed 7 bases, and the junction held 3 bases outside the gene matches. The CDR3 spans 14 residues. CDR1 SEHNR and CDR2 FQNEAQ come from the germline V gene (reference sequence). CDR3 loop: CASSLAGTGPGYTF. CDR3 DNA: TGTGCCAGCAGCTTAGCGGGGACAGGGCCTGGCTACACCTTC.